Each of the 4 T cell receptor beta chains below was sequenced from the same sample in a study of OX40 agonist ivuxolimab in advanced cancers. Sequenced by immunoSEQ multiplex PCR; TCRdb stores in-frame clones only, minus some. The sample consists of about 77,000 clones, roughly 80% of them appearing once. Sequencing used CD4+ or CD8+ T cells sorted from blood, obtained in a trial of the OX40 agonist ivuxolimab. The receptors here all came from an adult with an advanced solid tumor such as melanoma, head and neck, liver or kidney cancer.

CDR3 bases: TGTGCCAGCATCGGCGGGACAGGGGTTGGCGAGCAGTACTTC. Its protein is CASIGGTGVGEQYF. The chain joins TRBV2 to TRBJ2-7; 10 bases are a match to TRBD1. The CDR3 sequence is 14 residues long. The junction had 9 bases not matched to a gene; V was cut back by 7 bases and J by 6 bases. Germline V gene sequence: CDR1 SNHLY, CDR2 FYNNEI. The variable domain in full, with the rest retrieved from reference TRBV2 and TRBJ2-7, is EPEVTQTPSHQVTQMGQEVILRCVPISNHLYFYWYRQILGQKVEFLVSFYNNEISEKSEIFDDQFSVERPDGSNFTLKIRSTKLEDSAMYFCASIGGTGVGEQYFGPGTRLTVT.

The chain carries TRBV29-1 and TRBJ2-1; no firm D call. Between the trimmed V and J ends, which lost 3 bases and 0 bases, there was a span of 9 bases. Germline CDR1 reads SQVTM; CDR2 reads ANQGSEA. The CDR3 spans 14 residues. DNA of the CDR3: TGCAGCGTTGATAGAGGAAACTCCTACAATGAGCAGTTCTTC. Encoded protein: CSVDRGNSYNEQFF.

The chain recombines TRBV6-1 with TRBJ1-1; 7 nucleotides agree with TRBD1. Germline trimming cut 1 base from V and 3 bases from J; bases unmatched to any gene: 5. The CDR3 has 15 residues. Per the germline V gene, CDR1 is MNHNS and CDR2 is SASEGT. The CDR3 bases are TGTGCCAGCAGTGAAGGTGCAGGGGGGGACACTGAAGCTTTCTTT. Translating it yields CASSEGAGGDTEAFF.

This clone was seen a few times. The chain couples TRBV4-3 to TRBJ2-7, with TRBD1 matching over 9 bases. CDR3 length: 16 residues. After removal of 0 bases from V and 3 bases from J, the junction contained 6 bases not matched to a gene. Germline loops: CDR1 LGHNA, CDR2 YSLEER. CDR3 protein: CASSQEEGQGGYEQYF. DNA for the CDR3: TGCGCCAGCAGCCAAGAAGAGGGACAGGGAGGCTACGAGCAGTACTTC.